This is a list of T cell receptor beta chains from one sample in a study of OX40 agonist ivuxolimab in advanced cancers. TCRdb's copy holds only in-frame clones and misses some; the assay was immunoSEQ multiplex PCR. Of roughly 56,000 clones listed, over 75% were seen once; the top ten hold 1.4% to 1.5%. Sequencing used CD4+ or CD8+ T cells sorted from blood, obtained in a trial of the OX40 agonist ivuxolimab. These receptors were collected from an adult with an advanced solid tumor such as melanoma, head and neck, liver or kidney cancer. Each CDR3 is given with its conserved first and last residue. The order of the fields is V gene, J gene, CDR3 protein.

v_gene: TRBV5-1
j_gene: TRBJ2-2
CDR3aa: CASSLSGLRAGELFF

v_gene: TRBV5-4
j_gene: TRBJ1-6
CDR3aa: CASSAVGGDSPLHF

v_gene: TRBV11-1
j_gene: TRBJ2-1
CDR3aa: CASSRPGINEQFF

v_gene: TRBV7-8
j_gene: TRBJ1-4
CDR3aa: CASSLQRGAGPLKKLFF

v_gene: TRBV19
j_gene: TRBJ2-7
CDR3aa: CASSIDLRGYEQYF

v_gene: TRBV6-1
j_gene: TRBJ2-5
CDR3aa: CASSVGVRETQYF

v_gene: TRBV2
j_gene: TRBJ1-5
CDR3aa: CASSRTGVGNQPQHF

v_gene: TRBV5-1
j_gene: TRBJ1-4
CDR3aa: CASSSRQANEKLFF

v_gene: TRBV7-6
j_gene: TRBJ2-3
CDR3aa: CASSLVIPPDTQYF

v_gene: TRBV2
j_gene: TRBJ2-1
CDR3aa: CASSANTGAYNEQFF

v_gene: TRBV19
j_gene: TRBJ2-3
CDR3aa: CASSIDLEDRADTQYF

v_gene: TRBV6-1
j_gene: TRBJ1-5
CDR3aa: CASSGGQGRNQPQHF

v_gene: TRBV29-1
j_gene: TRBJ1-3
CDR3aa: CSVLPDGNTIYF

v_gene: TRBV7-8
j_gene: TRBJ1-1
CDR3aa: CASSLVLYTEAFF

v_gene: TRBV5-4
j_gene: TRBJ2-7
CDR3aa: CASSLVDGRYEQYF

v_gene: TRBV5-1
j_gene: TRBJ2-7
CDR3aa: CASSLRPYEQYF

v_gene: TRBV9
j_gene: TRBJ2-7
CDR3aa: CASSVNPTTKGYEQYF

v_gene: TRBV10-1
j_gene: TRBJ1-2
CDR3aa: CASSRTGNYGYTF

v_gene: TRBV19
j_gene: TRBJ1-3
CDR3aa: CASRNSGETYGNTIYF

v_gene: TRBV30
j_gene: TRBJ2-2
CDR3aa: CAWGGASGELFF

v_gene: TRBV5-4
j_gene: TRBJ1-1
CDR3aa: CASSRGGNTEAFF

v_gene: TRBV6-5
j_gene: TRBJ2-7
CDR3aa: CASRKTGTGQEQYF

v_gene: TRBV5-1
j_gene: TRBJ2-3
CDR3aa: CASSLGDRGTDTQYF

v_gene: TRBV9
j_gene: TRBJ1-6
CDR3aa: CASSPQTFNSPLHF

v_gene: TRBV28
j_gene: TRBJ2-7
CDR3aa: CASRRRDRGLYEQYF

v_gene: TRBV6-1
j_gene: TRBJ2-7
CDR3aa: CASNLRDADYEQYF

v_gene: TRBV19
j_gene: TRBJ2-3
CDR3aa: CASSMGEGDTQYF

v_gene: TRBV5-1
j_gene: TRBJ1-1
CDR3aa: CASSLEGTEAFF

v_gene: TRBV5-1
j_gene: TRBJ2-5
CDR3aa: CASSLGAGGLLETQYF

v_gene: TRBV5-8
j_gene: TRBJ2-1
CDR3aa: CATGGHNEQFF

v_gene: TRBV11-3
j_gene: TRBJ2-3
CDR3aa: CASSPGVLATDTQYF

v_gene: TRBV2
j_gene: TRBJ1-1
CDR3aa: CASDRGLQGTEAFF

v_gene: TRBV2
j_gene: TRBJ2-3
CDR3aa: CASTRGQTDTQYF

v_gene: TRBV7-9
j_gene: TRBJ2-1
CDR3aa: CASSLDRVGEQFF

v_gene: TRBV27
j_gene: TRBJ1-1
CDR3aa: CASSPLTGGWTEAFF